The T cell receptor (beta chain) described here comes from a study of post-analysis software for immune sequencing data. Study results and limitations: Patients had higher frequencies than controls of roughly five TRBV segments, including TRBV5-6, TRBV5-1 and TRBV20-1.

Germline assignment: CDR1 MGHDK and CDR2 SYGVNS. Germline trimming cut 6 bases from V and 11 bases from J; bases unmatched to any gene: 14. The length of the CDR3 is 14 residues. Concerning this clonotype itself: The antigen is not known.

TCR beta libraries were prepared from cDNA with unique molecular identifiers. Each batch of roughly 0.95 to 10 million T cells produced some 500,000 cDNA molecules. TCRdb reprocessed the PCR reads with MiXCR, giving one entry per CDR3 protein. Of roughly 870,000 distinct CDR3 sequences in the sample, 53% were seen once. The chain joins TRBV25-1 to TRBJ2-5; 8 nucleotides agree with TRBD1. The TCR originated in a girl aged 10-17 years with multiple sclerosis. The sample consisted of blood. The CDR3 spells CASSEPQGAREQYF. CDR3 DNA sequence: TGTGCCAGCAGCGAGCCCCAGGGGGCGAGGGAGCAGTACTTC.